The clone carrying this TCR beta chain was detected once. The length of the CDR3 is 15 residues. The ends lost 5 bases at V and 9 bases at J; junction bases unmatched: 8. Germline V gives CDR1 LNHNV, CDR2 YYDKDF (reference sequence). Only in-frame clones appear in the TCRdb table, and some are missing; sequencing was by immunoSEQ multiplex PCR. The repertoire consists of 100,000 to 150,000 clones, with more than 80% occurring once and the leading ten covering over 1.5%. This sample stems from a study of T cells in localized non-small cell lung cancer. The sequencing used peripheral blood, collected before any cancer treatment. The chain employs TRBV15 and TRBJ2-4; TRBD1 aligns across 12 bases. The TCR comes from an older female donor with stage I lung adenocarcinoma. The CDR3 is CATSGGTGGFGIQYF. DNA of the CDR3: TGTGCCACCAGCGGCGGGACAGGGGGCTTCGGCATTCAGTACTTC.